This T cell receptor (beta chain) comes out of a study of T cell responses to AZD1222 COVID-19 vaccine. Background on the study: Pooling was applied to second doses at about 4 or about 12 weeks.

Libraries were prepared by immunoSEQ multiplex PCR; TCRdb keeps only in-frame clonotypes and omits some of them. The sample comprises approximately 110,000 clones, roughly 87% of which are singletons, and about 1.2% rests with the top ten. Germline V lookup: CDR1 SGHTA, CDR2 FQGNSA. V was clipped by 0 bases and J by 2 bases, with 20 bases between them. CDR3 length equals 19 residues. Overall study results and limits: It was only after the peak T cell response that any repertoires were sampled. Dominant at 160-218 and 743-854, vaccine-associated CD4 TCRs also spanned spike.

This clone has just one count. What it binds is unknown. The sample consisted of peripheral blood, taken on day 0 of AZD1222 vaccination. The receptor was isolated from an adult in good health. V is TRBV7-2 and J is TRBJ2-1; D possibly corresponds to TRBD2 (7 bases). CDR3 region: CASSLATRGASPAYNEQFF. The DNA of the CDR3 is TGTGCCAGCAGCTTAGCAACTCGGGGGGCCTCCCCCGCCTACAATGAGCAGTTCTTC.